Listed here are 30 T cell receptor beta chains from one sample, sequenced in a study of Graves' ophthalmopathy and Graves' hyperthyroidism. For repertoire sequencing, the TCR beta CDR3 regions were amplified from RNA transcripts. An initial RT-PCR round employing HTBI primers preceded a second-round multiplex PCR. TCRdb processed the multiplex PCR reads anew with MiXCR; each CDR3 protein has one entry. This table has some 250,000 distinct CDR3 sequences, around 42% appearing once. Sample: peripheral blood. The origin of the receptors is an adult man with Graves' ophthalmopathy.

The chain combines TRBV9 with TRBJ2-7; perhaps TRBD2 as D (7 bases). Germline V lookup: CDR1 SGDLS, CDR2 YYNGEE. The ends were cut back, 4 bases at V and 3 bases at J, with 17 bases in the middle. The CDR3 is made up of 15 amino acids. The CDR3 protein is CASSLGGGGGYEQYF. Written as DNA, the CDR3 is TGTGCCAGCAGCTTAGGGGGGGGTGGAGGCTACGAGCAGTACTTC.

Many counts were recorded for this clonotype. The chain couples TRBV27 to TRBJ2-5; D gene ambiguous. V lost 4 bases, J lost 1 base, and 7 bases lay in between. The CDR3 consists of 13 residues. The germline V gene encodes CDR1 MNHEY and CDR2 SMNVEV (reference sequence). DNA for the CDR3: TGTGCCAGCAGTTGGGGTCCCCAAGAGACCCAGTACTTC. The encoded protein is CASSWGPQETQYF.

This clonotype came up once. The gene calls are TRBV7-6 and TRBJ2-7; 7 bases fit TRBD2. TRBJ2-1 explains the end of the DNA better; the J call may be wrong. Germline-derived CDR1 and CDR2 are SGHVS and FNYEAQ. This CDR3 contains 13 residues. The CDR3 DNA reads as TGTGCCAGCAGCCTCACTAGCGACGATGAGCAGTTCTTC. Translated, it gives CASSLTSDDEQFF.

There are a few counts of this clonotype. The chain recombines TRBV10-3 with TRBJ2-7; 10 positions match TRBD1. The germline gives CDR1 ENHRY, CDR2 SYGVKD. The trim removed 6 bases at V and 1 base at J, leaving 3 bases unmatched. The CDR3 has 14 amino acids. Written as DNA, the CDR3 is TGTGCCATCAGAGGGGACAGGGGTTCCTACGAGCAGTACTTC. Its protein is CAIRGDRGSYEQYF.

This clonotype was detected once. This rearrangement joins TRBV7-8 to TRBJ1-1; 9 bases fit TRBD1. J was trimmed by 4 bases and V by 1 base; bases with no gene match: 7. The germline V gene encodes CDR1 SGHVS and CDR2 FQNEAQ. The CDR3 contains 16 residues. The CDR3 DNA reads TGTGCCAGCAGCTTAGAACACAGGGGGCCGGCCACTGAAGCTTTCTTT. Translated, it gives CASSLEHRGPATEAFF.

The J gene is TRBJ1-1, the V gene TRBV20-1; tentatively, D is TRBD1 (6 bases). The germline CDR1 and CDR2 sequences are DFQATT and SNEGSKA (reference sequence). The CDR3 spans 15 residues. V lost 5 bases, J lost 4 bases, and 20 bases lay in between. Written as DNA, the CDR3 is TGCAGTGCTCCTAAAATTGACAGGACTCCCACTGAAGCTTTCTTT. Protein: CSAPKIDRTPTEAFF.

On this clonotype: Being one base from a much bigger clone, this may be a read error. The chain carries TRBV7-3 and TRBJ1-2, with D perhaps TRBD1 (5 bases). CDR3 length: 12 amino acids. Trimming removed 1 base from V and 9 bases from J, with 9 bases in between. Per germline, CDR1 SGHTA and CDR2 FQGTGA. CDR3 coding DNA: TGTGCCAGCAGCTTAAACCGGGGCCGCTACACCTTC. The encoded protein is CASSLNRGRYTF.

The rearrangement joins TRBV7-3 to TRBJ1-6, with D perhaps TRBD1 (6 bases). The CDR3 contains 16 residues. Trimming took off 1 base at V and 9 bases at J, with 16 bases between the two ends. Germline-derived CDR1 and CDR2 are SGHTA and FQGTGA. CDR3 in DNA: TGTGCCAGCAGCTTAAGGTCCAGGGACAATACTTCACCCCTCCACTTT. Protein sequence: CASSLRSRDNTSPLHF.

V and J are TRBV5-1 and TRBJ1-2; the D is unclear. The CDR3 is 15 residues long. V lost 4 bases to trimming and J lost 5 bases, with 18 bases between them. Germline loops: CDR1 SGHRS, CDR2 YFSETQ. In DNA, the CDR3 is TGCGCCAGCAGCCCTTACCCTCCGATGGGGTATGGCTACACCTTC. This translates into CASSPYPPMGYGYTF.

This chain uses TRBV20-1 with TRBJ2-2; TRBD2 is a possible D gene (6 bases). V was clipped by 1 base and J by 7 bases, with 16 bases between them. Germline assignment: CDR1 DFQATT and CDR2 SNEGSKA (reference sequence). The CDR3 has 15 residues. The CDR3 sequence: CSARAHRGLSGELFF. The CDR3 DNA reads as TGCAGTGCTAGAGCCCATCGGGGGTTAAGCGGGGAGCTGTTTTTT.

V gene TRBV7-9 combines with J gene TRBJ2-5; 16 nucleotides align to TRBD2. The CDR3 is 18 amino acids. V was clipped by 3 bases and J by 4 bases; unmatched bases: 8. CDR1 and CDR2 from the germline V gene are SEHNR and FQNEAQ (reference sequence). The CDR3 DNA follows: TGTGCCAGCAGCTTCCCGGGACTAGCGGGGGGGCCAACAGAGACCCAGTACTTC. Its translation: CASSFPGLAGGPTETQYF.

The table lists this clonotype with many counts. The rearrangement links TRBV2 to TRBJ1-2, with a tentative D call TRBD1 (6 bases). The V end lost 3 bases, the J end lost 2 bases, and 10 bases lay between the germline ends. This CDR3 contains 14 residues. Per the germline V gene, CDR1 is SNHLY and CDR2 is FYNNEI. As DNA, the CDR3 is TGTGCCAGCAGTGAGGGGGCCCGGAACTATGGCTACACCTTC. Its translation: CASSEGARNYGYTF.

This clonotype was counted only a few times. The CDR3 spells CSAMVGQGAWEQYF. The CDR3 nucleotides are TGCAGTGCTATGGTGGGACAGGGGGCTTGGGAGCAGTACTTC. V is TRBV20-1 and J is TRBJ2-7; TRBD1 agrees at 12 bases. The CDR3 has 14 residues. Germline loops: CDR1 DFQATT, CDR2 SNEGSKA (reference sequence). The trim removed 4 bases at V and 7 bases at J, leaving 8 bases unmatched.

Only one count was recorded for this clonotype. The CDR3 DNA follows: TGTGCCAGCGTTGTTGGACGGGCTAGCTCCTACGAGCAGTACTTC. Its protein product is CASVVGRASSYEQYF. V gene TRBV5-5 combines with J gene TRBJ2-7; D ambiguous. The CDR3 totals 15 residues. V lost 7 bases and J 0 bases, leaving 17 bases between the germline ends. Per germline, CDR1 SGHKS and CDR2 YYEKEE (reference sequence).

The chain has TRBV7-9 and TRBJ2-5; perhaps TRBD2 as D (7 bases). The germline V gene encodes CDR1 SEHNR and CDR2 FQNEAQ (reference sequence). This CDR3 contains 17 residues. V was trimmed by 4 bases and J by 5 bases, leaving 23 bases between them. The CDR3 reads CASSWGGGIISRETQYF. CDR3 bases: TGTGCCAGCAGCTGGGGGGGGGGCATCATCTCTCGGGAGACCCAGTACTTC.

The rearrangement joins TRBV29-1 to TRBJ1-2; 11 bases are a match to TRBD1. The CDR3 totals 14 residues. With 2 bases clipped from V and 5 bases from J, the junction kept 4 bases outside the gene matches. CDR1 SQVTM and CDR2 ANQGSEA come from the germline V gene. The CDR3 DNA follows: TGCAGCGTTGAACGGACAGGGGGCGGTTATGGCTACACCTTC. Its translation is CSVERTGGGYGYTF.

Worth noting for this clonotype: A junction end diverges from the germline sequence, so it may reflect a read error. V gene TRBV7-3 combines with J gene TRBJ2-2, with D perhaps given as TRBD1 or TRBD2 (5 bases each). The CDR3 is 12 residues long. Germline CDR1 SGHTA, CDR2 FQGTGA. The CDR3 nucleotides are TGTGCCAGCAGCCCCCAGGGCCGGGGAGCTGTTTTT. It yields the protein CASSPQGRGAVF.

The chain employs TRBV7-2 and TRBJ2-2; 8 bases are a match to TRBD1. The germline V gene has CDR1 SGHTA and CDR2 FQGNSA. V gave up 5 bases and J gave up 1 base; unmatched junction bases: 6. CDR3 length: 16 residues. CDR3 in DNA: TGTGCCAGCAGCGGAACCGGGACAGGGAACACCGGGGAGCTGTTTTTT. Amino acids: CASSGTGTGNTGELFF.

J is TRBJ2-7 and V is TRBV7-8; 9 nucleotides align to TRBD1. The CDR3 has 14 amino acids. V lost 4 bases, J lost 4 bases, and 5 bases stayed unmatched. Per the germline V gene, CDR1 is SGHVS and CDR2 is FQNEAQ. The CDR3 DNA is TGTGCCAGCAGCTCGGACAGGGGTAGATACGAGCAGTACTTC. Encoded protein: CASSSDRGRYEQYF.

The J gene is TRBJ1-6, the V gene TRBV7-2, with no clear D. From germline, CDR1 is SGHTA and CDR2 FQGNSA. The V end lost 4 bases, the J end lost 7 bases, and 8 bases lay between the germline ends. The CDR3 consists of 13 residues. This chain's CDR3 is CASSSETNSPLHF. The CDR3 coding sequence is TGTGCCAGCAGCTCGGAGACGAATTCACCCCTCCACTTT.

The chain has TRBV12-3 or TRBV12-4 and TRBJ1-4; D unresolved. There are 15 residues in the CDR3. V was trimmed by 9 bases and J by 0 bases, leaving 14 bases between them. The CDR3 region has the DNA TGTGCCAGTAGCGTAGAGTCAGCAACTAATGAAAAACTGTTTTTT. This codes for CASSVESATNEKLFF.

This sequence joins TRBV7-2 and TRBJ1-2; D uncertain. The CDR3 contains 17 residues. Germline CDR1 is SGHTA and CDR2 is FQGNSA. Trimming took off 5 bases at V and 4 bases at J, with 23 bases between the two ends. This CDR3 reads CASSPTAGYGMAYGYTF. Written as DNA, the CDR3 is TGTGCCAGCAGCCCGACTGCGGGTTATGGGATGGCCTATGGCTACACCTTC. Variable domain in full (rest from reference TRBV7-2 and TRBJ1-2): GAGVSQSPSNKVTEKGKDVELRCDPISGHTALYWYRQSLGQGLEFLIYFQGNSAPDKSGLPSDRFSAERTGGSVSTLTIQRTQQEDSAVYLCASSPTAGYGMAYGYTFGSGTRLTVV.

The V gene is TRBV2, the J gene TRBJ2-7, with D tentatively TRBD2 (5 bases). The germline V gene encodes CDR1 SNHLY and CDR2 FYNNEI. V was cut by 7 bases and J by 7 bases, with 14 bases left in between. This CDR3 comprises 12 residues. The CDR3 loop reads CASNRERKEQYF. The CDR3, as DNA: TGTGCCAGCAATCGGGAACGGAAGGAGCAGTACTTC.

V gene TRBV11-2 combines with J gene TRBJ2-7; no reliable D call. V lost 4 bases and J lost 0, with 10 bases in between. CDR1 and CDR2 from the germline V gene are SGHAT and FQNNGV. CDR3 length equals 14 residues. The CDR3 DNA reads TGTGCCAGCAGCTCCGACGGATACTCCTACGAGCAGTACTTC. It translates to CASSSDGYSYEQYF.

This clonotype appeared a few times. The CDR3 nucleotides are TGTGCCAGCAGCCAAGAGTACCCGTTGAGCTCCTACGAGCAGTACTTC. It specifies CASSQEYPLSSYEQYF. V is TRBV4-2 and J is TRBJ2-7; D unclear. The CDR3 sequence is 16 residues long. V lost 0 bases and J lost 0, with 12 bases in between. Germline lookup yields CDR1 LGHNA and CDR2 YNFKEQ.

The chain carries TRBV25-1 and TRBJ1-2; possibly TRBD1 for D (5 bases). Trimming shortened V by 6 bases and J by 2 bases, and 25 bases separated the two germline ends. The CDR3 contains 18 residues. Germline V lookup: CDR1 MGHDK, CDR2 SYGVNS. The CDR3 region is CASSSLGAGRRANYGYTF. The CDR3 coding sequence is TGTGCCAGCAGCAGTTTAGGGGCAGGTCGGAGGGCCAACTATGGCTACACCTTC.

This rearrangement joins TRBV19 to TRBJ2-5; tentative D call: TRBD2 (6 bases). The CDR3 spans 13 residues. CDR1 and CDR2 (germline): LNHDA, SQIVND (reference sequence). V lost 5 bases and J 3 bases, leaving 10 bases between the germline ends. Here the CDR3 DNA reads TGTGCCAGTAGTGAACGGGGGAAAGAGACCCAGTACTTC. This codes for CASSERGKETQYF. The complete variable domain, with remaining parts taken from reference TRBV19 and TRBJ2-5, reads DGGITQSPKYLFRKEGQNVTLSCEQNLNHDAMYWYRQDPGQGLRLIYYSQIVNDFQKGDIAEGYSVSREKKESFPLTVTSAQKNPTAFYLCASSERGKETQYFGPGTRLLVL.

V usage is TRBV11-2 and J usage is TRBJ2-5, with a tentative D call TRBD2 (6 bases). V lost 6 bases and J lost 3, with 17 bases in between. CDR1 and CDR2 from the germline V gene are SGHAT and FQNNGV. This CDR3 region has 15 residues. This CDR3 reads CASSNTGTGEETQYF. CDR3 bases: TGTGCCAGCAGTAACACCGGGACTGGCGAAGAGACCCAGTACTTC. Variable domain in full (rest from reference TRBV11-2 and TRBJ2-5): EAGVAQSPRYKIIEKRQSVAFWCNPISGHATLYWYQQILGQGPKLLIQFQNNGVVDDSQLPKDRFSAERLKGVDSTLKIQPAKLEDSAVYLCASSNTGTGEETQYFGPGTRLLVL.

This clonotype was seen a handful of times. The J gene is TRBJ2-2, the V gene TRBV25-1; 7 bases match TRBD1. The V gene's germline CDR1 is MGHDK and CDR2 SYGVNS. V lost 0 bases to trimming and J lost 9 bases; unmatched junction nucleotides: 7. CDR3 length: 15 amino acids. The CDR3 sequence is CASSEYRTGERELFF. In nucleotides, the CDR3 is TGTGCCAGCAGTGAATATAGAACAGGGGAACGGGAGCTGTTTTTT.

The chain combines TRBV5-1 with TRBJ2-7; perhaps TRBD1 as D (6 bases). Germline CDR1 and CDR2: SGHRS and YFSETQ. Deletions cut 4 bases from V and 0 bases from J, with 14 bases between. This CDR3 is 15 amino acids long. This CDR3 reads CASSVGTGSSYEQYF. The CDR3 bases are TGCGCCAGCAGCGTAGGCACAGGGAGCTCCTACGAGCAGTACTTC. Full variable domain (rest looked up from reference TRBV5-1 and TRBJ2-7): KAGVTQTPRYLIKTRGQQVTLSCSPISGHRSVSWYQQTPGQGLQFLFEYFSETQRNKGNFPGRFSGRQFSNSRSEMNVSTLELGDSALYLCASSVGTGSSYEQYFGPGTRLTVT.